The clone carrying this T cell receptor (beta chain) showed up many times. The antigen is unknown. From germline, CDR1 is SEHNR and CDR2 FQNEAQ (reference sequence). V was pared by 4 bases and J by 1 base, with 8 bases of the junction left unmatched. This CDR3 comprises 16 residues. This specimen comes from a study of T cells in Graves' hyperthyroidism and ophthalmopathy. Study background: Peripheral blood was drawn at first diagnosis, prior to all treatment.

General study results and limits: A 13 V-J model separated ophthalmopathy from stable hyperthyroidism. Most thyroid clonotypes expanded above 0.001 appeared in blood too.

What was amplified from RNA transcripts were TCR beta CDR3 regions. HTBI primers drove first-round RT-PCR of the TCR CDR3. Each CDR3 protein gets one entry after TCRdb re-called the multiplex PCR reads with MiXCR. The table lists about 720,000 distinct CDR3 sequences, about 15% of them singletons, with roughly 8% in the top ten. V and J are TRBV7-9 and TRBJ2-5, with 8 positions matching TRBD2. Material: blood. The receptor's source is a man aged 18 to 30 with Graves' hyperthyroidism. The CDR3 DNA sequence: TGTGCCAGCAGCTACGTCAGGACTAGCTCCCAAGAGACCCAGTACTTC. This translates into CASSYVRTSSQETQYF.